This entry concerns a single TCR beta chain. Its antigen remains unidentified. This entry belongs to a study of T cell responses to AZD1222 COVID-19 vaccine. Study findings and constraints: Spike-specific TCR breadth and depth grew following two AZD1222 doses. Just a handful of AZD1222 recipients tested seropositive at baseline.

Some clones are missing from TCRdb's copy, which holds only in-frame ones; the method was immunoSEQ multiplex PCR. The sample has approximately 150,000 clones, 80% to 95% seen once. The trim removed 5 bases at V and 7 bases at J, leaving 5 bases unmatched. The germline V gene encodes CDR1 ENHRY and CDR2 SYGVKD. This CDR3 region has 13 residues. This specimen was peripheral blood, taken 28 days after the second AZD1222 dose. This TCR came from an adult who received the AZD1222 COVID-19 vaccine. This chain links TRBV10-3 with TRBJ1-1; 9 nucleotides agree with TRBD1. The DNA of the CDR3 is TGTGCCATCAGTAACAGGGGGCCGAGTGAAGCTTTCTTT. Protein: CAISNRGPSEAFF.